One sample yielded the 30 T cell receptor beta chains listed below, sequenced in a study of T cell repertoires in cytomegalovirus infection. Each CDR3 protein gets one entry after TCRdb re-called the reads with MiXCR. Among about 770,000 distinct CDR3 sequences listed, about 28% were seen once. These receptors have no known antigen. The sample here was cultured CD8+ T cells from PBMCs, taken from culture after CMV antigen stimulation. These receptors originate from a human donor in good health (CMV status not recorded). Some clones in this sample may be carry-over from other donors' samples.

The V call is TRBV12-3 or TRBV12-4, the J call TRBJ2-3; D is undetermined. The CDR3 is made up of 13 amino acids. Deletions cut 2 bases from V and 5 bases from J, with 8 bases between. The CDR3 coding sequence is TGTGCCAGCAGTTTATCGGATTTAGATACGCAGTATTTT. It yields the protein CASSLSDLDTQYF.

This clonotype was picked up many times. The chain couples TRBV7-2 to TRBJ1-2, with D maybe TRBD1 (6 bases). Per the germline V gene, CDR1 is SGHTA and CDR2 is FQGNSA. This CDR3 spans 18 amino acids. V was trimmed by 0 bases and J by 0 bases, leaving 17 bases between them. The CDR3 sequence is CASSLAWDTLGANYGYTF. CDR3 DNA sequence: TGTGCCAGCAGCTTAGCATGGGACACCTTAGGAGCTAACTATGGCTACACCTTC. The whole variable domain, filled in from reference TRBV7-2 and TRBJ1-2, reads GAGVSQSPSNKVTEKGKDVELRCDPISGHTALYWYRQSLGQGLEFLIYFQGNSAPDKSGLPSDRFSAERTGGSVSTLTIQRTQQEDSAVYLCASSLAWDTLGANYGYTFGSGTRLTVV.

The gene calls are TRBV29-1 and TRBJ1-1; TRBD1 is a possible D gene (6 bases). The CDR3 has 14 amino acids. Trimming stripped 7 bases from V and 0 bases from J, with 15 bases between. In germline, CDR1 is SQVTM, CDR2 ANQGSEA. The CDR3 DNA reads TGCAGCGCCCGGGACACCATGATGAACACTGAAGCTTTCTTT. Translating it yields CSARDTMMNTEAFF. The whole variable domain, remainder taken from reference TRBV29-1 and TRBJ1-1, is SAVISQKPSRDICQRGTSLTIQCQVDSQVTMMFWYRQQPGQSLTLIATANQGSEATYESGFVIDKFPISRPNLTFSTLTVSNMSPEDSSIYLCSARDTMMNTEAFFGQGTRLTVV.

V usage is TRBV4-1 and J usage is TRBJ1-1; D remains ambiguous. The germline V gene has CDR1 MGHRA and CDR2 YSYEKL. The V end lost 0 bases, the J end lost 0 bases, and 8 bases lay between the germline ends. CDR3 length: 15 residues. The CDR3 reads CASSQDNRLNTEAFF. In DNA form, the CDR3 reads TGCGCCAGCAGCCAAGATAACCGGCTGAACACTGAAGCTTTCTTT.

This chain joins TRBV19 and TRBJ2-7, with 9 nucleotides matching TRBD2. Germline CDR1 is LNHDA and CDR2 is SQIVND (reference sequence). Trimming at V came to 10 bases and at J to 0 bases, leaving 1 base not matched to a gene. The CDR3 has 12 residues. CDR3 DNA sequence: TGTGCCATGACTAGCGGCTCCTACGAGCAGTACTTC. Encoded protein: CAMTSGSYEQYF.

This clonotype turned up a few times. The chain employs TRBV7-9 and TRBJ2-7, with 8 bases that match TRBD1. Germline CDR1 is SEHNR and CDR2 is FQNEAQ (reference sequence). CDR3 length: 15 amino acids. V dropped 0 bases and J dropped 3; count of bases not matched to a gene: 4. The CDR3 loop reads CASSLAGDRSYEQYF. Written as DNA, the CDR3 is TGTGCCAGCAGCTTAGCTGGGGACAGGAGCTACGAGCAGTACTTC.

V and J are TRBV6-5 and TRBJ1-1; D is undetermined. Looked up from germline, CDR1 is MNHEY and CDR2 is SVGAGI. V lost 11 bases, J lost 5 bases, and 15 bases lay in between. The CDR3 spans 12 residues. This CDR3 reads CASTGVETEAFF. The CDR3 nucleotides read TGTGCCTCCACGGGCGTAGAAACTGAAGCTTTCTTT.

The chain links TRBV25-1 to TRBJ2-3, with 9 bases aligning to TRBD2. The V segment lost 3 bases and the J segment 6 bases; nucleotides outside the gene matches: 10. Germline CDR1 is MGHDK and CDR2 is SYGVNS. The length of the CDR3 is 16 residues. CDR3 sequence reads: CASSDGAGGPRDTQYF. CDR3 coding DNA: TGTGCCAGCAGTGACGGAGCGGGGGGACCCCGGGATACGCAGTATTTT. The full variable domain, in which reference TRBV25-1 and TRBJ2-3 provide the parts outside the CDR3, is EADIYQTPRYLVIGTGKKITLECSQTMGHDKMYWYQQDPGMELHLIHYSYGVNSTEKGDLSSESTVSRIRTEHFPLTLESARPSHTSQYLCASSDGAGGPRDTQYFGPGTRLTVL.

This clonotype was counted many times. The rearrangement joins TRBV7-3 to TRBJ2-3; either TRBD1 or TRBD2 may supply D (5 bases each). The CDR3 consists of 16 residues. The germline V gene has CDR1 SGHTA and CDR2 FQGTGA. Trimming removed 2 bases at V and 0 bases at J, with 12 bases between. In DNA, the CDR3 is TGTGCCAGCAGCTTAGGTGTGGGACCTAGCACAGATACGCAGTATTTT. It yields the protein CASSLGVGPSTDTQYF.

Only a few counts were recorded for this clonotype. V is TRBV7-9 and J is TRBJ2-3; perhaps TRBD2 as D (8 bases). Per the germline V gene, CDR1 is SEHNR and CDR2 is FQNEAQ (reference sequence). This CDR3 spans 16 amino acids. V was shortened by 7 bases and J by 5 bases, with 22 bases between the two germline ends. In DNA form, the CDR3 reads TGTGCCAGCACCCAGGGGGATAGCGGGGATAGAGATACGCAGTATTTT. It is translated as CASTQGDSGDRDTQYF.

The chain employs TRBV5-1 and TRBJ1-1; D not certain. CDR1 is SGHRS and CDR2 is YFSETQ in the germline V gene. V was cut by 1 base and J by 3 bases, with 10 bases left in between. This CDR3 has 14 residues. CDR3 in DNA: TGCGCCAGCAGCTTGCGAGGGATGGACACTGAAGCTTTCTTT. Translation: CASSLRGMDTEAFF.

This clonotype was counted between two and nine times. This chain links TRBV15 with TRBJ2-7; D is unresolved. The V and J ends lost 0 bases and 7 bases respectively, with 10 bases between them. The CDR3 extends over 13 amino acids. Looked up from germline, CDR1 is LNHNV and CDR2 is YYDKDF (reference sequence). The CDR3 DNA follows: TGTGCCACCAGCAGAGATCGAACTATAGAGCAGTACTTC. The encoded protein is CATSRDRTIEQYF.

This clonotype is a singleton in its sample. The gene calls are TRBV6-5 and TRBJ2-3; D gene unclear. The CDR3 totals 14 residues. The germline V and J ends were trimmed by 2 bases and 4 bases, with 10 bases remaining between them. Germline V gene lookup returns CDR1 MNHEY and CDR2 SVGAGI. CDR3 region: CASSYQRGPDTQYF. DNA for the CDR3: TGTGCCAGCAGTTACCAAAGAGGCCCAGATACGCAGTATTTT.

This clonotype was recorded at least ten times. The rearrangement uses TRBV7-8 and TRBJ2-1; the match to TRBD2 covers 9 bases. This CDR3 comprises 15 residues. CDR1 is SGHVS, CDR2 FQNEAQ, per germline. With V trimmed by 2 bases and J by 6 bases, 5 bases remained unmatched. CDR3 protein: CASSLSGGYSNEQFF. The CDR3 DNA sequence: TGTGCCAGCAGCTTAAGCGGGGGGTATAGCAATGAGCAGTTCTTC.

This clonotype was observed a handful of times. V gene TRBV6-1 combines with J gene TRBJ2-7; TRBD2 aligns across 7 bases. J gave up 0 bases and V 4 bases, and 12 bases lay outside the gene matches. CDR1 and CDR2 (germline): MNHNS, SASEGT. This CDR3 comprises 17 residues. CDR3 nucleotides: TGTGCCAGCAGTGCCCGGACGGTGGGGGGGAACTCCTACGAGCAGTACGTC. Its protein product is CASSARTVGGNSYEQYV.

This clonotype came up once. This chain joins TRBV10-3 and TRBJ1-1, with no clear D. CDR1 is ENHRY and CDR2 is SYGVKD in the germline V gene. This CDR3 has 12 amino acids. V lost 6 bases and J 4 bases, leaving 9 bases between the germline ends. The CDR3: CAISPDTTEAFF. The CDR3, as DNA: TGTGCCATCAGCCCCGACACCACTGAAGCTTTCTTT.

The table lists this clonotype with a few counts. V is TRBV19 and J is TRBJ2-6; weak D call: TRBD1 (6 bases). The V end lost 8 bases, the J end lost 0 bases, and 14 bases lay between the germline ends. From germline, CDR1 is LNHDA and CDR2 SQIVND (reference sequence). The CDR3 loop spans 16 amino acids. The CDR3 loop reads CASRARGSSGANVLTF. CDR3 bases: TGTGCCAGTCGCGCCAGGGGAAGCTCTGGGGCCAACGTCCTGACTTTC.

This clonotype was seen many times. This chain connects TRBV7-9 to TRBJ1-1; D might be TRBD1 (5 bases). V lost 6 bases and J 3 bases, leaving 14 bases between the germline ends. The CDR3 runs 14 residues. Germline V gene sequence: CDR1 SEHNR, CDR2 FQNEAQ (reference sequence). The CDR3 nucleotides read TGTGCCAGCAGACTCCCAGGGCGAGACACTGAAGCTTTCTTT. This sequence encodes CASRLPGRDTEAFF. Supplemented by reference TRBV7-9 and TRBJ1-1, the full variable domain reads DTGVSQNPRHKITKRGQNVTFRCDPISEHNRLYWYRQTLGQGPEFLTYFQNEAQLEKSRLLSDRFSAERPKGSFSTLEIQRTEQGDSAMYLCASRLPGRDTEAFFGQGTRLTVV.

This clonotype was seen more than once but under ten times. This rearrangement joins TRBV23-1 to TRBJ2-7, with a tentative D call TRBD1 (6 bases). TRBV23-1 is sorted into the ORF group, with uncertain function. V was cut by 0 bases and J by 3 bases, with 21 bases left in between. This CDR3 region has 18 residues. In DNA form, the CDR3 reads TGCGCCAGCAGTCAATCGAAGATCTGGGGGACACCTTACTACGAGCAGTACTTC. Translation: CASSQSKIWGTPYYEQYF.

This clonotype was picked up one time. The chain links TRBV19 to TRBJ1-1; D remains unclear. V was shortened by 10 bases and J by 6 bases, with 12 bases between the two germline ends. The CDR3 has 11 amino acids. CDR1 and CDR2 (germline): LNHDA, SQIVND (reference sequence). The CDR3 bases are TGTGCCACCGCGGAGGGTCCTGAAGCTTTCTTT. Translating it yields CATAEGPEAFF.

This clonotype came up a few times. This chain links TRBV19 with TRBJ1-1; TRBD1 is a possible D gene (5 bases). CDR1 LNHDA and CDR2 SQIVND come from the germline V gene (reference sequence). Trimming pared 5 bases from V and 0 bases from J, leaving 10 bases between. The CDR3 covers 14 residues. For the CDR3, the DNA is TGTGCCAGTAGTGCCCGACAGTTGAACACTGAAGCTTTCTTT. It specifies CASSARQLNTEAFF.

The chain has TRBV7-6 and TRBJ2-3; D gene uncertain. The ends were cut back, 1 base at V and 2 bases at J, with 13 bases in the middle. Germline CDR1 SGHVS, CDR2 FNYEAQ. The CDR3 length is 16 residues. The CDR3 DNA reads as TGTGCCAGCAGCTTAGGGTCCAGCAAGTACACAGATACGCAGTATTTT. Amino acids: CASSLGSSKYTDTQYF.

This clonotype was counted ten times or more. This chain connects TRBV7-2 to TRBJ2-7; D is undetermined. V lost 1 base and J 3 bases, leaving 7 bases between the germline ends. The germline V gene has CDR1 SGHTA and CDR2 FQGNSA. The CDR3 totals 13 residues. The CDR3 spells CASSLEDGYEQYV. CDR3 bases: TGTGCCAGCAGCTTAGAGGACGGCTACGAGCAGTACGTC.

The gene calls are TRBV10-2 and TRBJ1-5; D might be TRBD1 (5 bases). The CDR3 has 17 residues. The germline CDR1 and CDR2 sequences are WSHSY and SAAADI. V lost 2 bases and J 2 bases, leaving 16 bases between the germline ends. The CDR3 spells CASSEPPWGDGNQPQHF. The CDR3 DNA sequence: TGCGCCAGCAGTGAGCCCCCATGGGGGGACGGCAATCAGCCCCAGCATTTT.

This clonotype came up a few times. V is TRBV10-3 and J is TRBJ2-1, with D perhaps matching TRBD1 or TRBD2 (5 bases each). With 7 bases removed from V and 2 bases from J, the gap between germline ends came to 27 bases. Germline V lookup: CDR1 ENHRY, CDR2 SYGVKD. The CDR3 has 19 amino acids. This chain's CDR3 is CAIKGTRARDGATYNEQFF. The CDR3 DNA follows: TGTGCCATCAAAGGGACCCGAGCCCGGGACGGCGCAACCTACAATGAGCAGTTCTTC.

This clonotype has at least ten counts. The chain carries TRBV7-2 and TRBJ1-1; D is undetermined. V lost 5 bases to trimming and J lost 3 bases, with 13 bases between them. This CDR3 is built from 14 residues. The germline gives CDR1 SGHTA, CDR2 FQGNSA. Written as DNA, the CDR3 is TGTGCCAGCAGCCACACCTGGGGAGACACTGAAGCTTTCTTT. Protein product: CASSHTWGDTEAFF.

The chain uses TRBV6-1 and TRBJ1-5; maybe TRBD1 (5 bases). Germline assignment: CDR1 MNHNS and CDR2 SASEGT. V was shortened by 5 bases and J by 0 bases, with 23 bases between the two germline ends. This CDR3 is built from 19 residues. The CDR3 region is CASSQRDHQPVYSNQPQHF. The CDR3 nucleotides are TGTGCCAGCAGTCAGCGGGACCACCAACCGGTTTATAGCAATCAGCCCCAGCATTTT.

The chain links TRBV2 to TRBJ2-7, with D unresolved. Germline CDR1 is SNHLY and CDR2 is FYNNEI. The CDR3 length is 15 residues. Trimming took 3 bases from V and 5 from J, leaving 17 bases between them. CDR3 region: CASSEGRNTWNEQYF. The CDR3, as DNA: TGTGCCAGCAGTGAGGGCAGGAACACGTGGAACGAGCAGTACTTC.

The chain uses TRBV7-9 and TRBJ2-1; maybe TRBD2 (6 bases). This CDR3 has 11 amino acids. Germline assignment: CDR1 SEHNR and CDR2 FQNEAQ (reference sequence). V dropped 6 bases and J dropped 9 bases, with 9 bases sitting between them. CDR3 sequence (DNA): TGTGCCAGCAGGGGGGGTGCTGAGCAGTTCTTC. Its protein is CASRGGAEQFF. Full variable domain (rest looked up from reference TRBV7-9 and TRBJ2-1): DTGVSQNPRHKITKRGQNVTFRCDPISEHNRLYWYRQTLGQGPEFLTYFQNEAQLEKSRLLSDRFSAERPKGSFSTLEIQRTEQGDSAMYLCASRGGAEQFFGPGTRLTVL.

This clonotype occurred a few times. The chain carries TRBV7-9 and TRBJ1-1; 10 nucleotides match TRBD1. CDR3 length equals 16 residues. Germline CDR1 and CDR2: SEHNR and FQNEAQ (reference sequence). Trimming took 5 bases from V and 3 from J; bases not matched to a gene: 9. For the CDR3, the DNA is TGTGCCAGCAGCCTAGGGACAGGGGAAGCGTACACTGAAGCTTTCTTT. Translating gives CASSLGTGEAYTEAFF.